This T cell receptor beta chain was sequenced during a study of blood T cells in healthy people across ages. The wider study: About one barcoded beta molecule was captured per two T cells (by template switching). Study outcomes and limitations: One million T cells yielded diversity estimates that were considered underestimates. Per million T cells, TCR beta diversity dropped about linearly as age rose.

This clonotype was seen a handful of times. Its antigen is as yet unknown. The CDR3 loop spans 13 amino acids. The V end was cut by 5 bases, the J end by 2 bases, with 10 bases between. Germline-derived CDR1 and CDR2 are MNHEY and SVGEGT. Then a second PCR, running about 6 to 12 cycles, was carried out with a sample-barcoded 5' primer and a J-beta primer mix. Each single sample gave us at least 2.5 million CDR3-containing paired-end reads. TCRdb re-derived calls from the 5' RACE reads in MiXCR, one entry per CDR3 protein. The table has hundreds of thousands of distinct CDR3 sequences, about 42% seen once; the top ten hold approximately 19%.

The sequencing input was blood. V is TRBV6-2 or TRBV6-3 and J is TRBJ2-7; TRBD2 might be the D (6 bases). The clonotype originates from a man aged 55 to 69 in good health. The CDR3 bases are TGTGCCAGCAGTGACACGGGGGCCTACGAGCAGTACTTC. Translating it yields CASSDTGAYEQYF.